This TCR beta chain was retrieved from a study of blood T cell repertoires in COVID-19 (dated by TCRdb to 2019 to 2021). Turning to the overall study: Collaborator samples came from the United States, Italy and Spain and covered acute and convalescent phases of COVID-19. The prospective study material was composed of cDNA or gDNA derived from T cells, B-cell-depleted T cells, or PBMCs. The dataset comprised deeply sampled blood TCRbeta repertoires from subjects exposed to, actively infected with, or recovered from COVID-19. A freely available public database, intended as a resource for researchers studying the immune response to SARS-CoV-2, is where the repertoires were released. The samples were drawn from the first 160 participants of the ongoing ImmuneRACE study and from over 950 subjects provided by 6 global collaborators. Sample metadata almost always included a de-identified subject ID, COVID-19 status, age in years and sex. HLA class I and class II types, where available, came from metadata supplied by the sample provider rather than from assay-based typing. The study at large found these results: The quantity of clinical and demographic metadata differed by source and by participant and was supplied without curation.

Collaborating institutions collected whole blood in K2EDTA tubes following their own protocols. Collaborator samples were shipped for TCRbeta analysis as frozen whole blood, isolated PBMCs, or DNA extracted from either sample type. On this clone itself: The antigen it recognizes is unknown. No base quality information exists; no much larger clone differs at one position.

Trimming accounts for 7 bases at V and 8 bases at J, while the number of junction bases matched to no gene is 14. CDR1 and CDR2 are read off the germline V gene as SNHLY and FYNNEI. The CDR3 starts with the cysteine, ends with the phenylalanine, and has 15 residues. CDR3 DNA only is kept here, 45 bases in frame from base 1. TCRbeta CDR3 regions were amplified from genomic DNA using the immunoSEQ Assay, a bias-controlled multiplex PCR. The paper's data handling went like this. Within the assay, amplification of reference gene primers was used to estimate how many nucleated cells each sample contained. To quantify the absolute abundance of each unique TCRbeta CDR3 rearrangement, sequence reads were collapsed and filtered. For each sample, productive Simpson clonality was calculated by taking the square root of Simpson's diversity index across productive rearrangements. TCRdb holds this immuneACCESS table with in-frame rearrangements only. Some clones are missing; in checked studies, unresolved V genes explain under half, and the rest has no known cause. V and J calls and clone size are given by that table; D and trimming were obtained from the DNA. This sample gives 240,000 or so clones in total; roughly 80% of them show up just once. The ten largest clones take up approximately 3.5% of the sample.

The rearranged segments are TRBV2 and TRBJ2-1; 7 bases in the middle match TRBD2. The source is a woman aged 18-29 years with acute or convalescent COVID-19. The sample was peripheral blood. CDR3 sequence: CASISAGAIFDEQFF. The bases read TGTGCCAGCATTTCGGCGGGAGCTATTTTTGATGAGCAGTTCTTC.